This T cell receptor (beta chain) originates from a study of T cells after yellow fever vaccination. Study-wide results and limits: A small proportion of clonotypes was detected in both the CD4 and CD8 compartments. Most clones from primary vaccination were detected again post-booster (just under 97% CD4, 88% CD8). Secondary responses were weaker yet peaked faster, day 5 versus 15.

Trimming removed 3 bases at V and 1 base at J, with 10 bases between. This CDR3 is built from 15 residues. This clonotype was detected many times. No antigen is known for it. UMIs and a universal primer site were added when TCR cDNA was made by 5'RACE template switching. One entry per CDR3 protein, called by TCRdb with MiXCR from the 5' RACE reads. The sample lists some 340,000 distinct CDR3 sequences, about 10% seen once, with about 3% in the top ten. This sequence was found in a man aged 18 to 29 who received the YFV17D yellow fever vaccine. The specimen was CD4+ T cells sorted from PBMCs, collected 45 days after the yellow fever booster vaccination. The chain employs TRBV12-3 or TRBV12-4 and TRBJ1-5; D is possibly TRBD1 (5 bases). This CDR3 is CASSLFGASNQPQHF. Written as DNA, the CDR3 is TGTGCCAGCAGTTTGTTTGGGGCCAGCAATCAGCCCCAGCATTTT.